The T cell receptor beta chain described here comes from a study of identical twins. Whole-study findings and limits: Out-of-frame alpha sequences that twins shared showed excess low generation probability.

The germline gives CDR1 SGHVS, CDR2 FQNEAQ. Deletions cut 5 bases from V and 0 bases from J, with 14 bases between. The CDR3 runs to 17 residues. Of note for this clonotype: Its antigen is unidentified.

Healthy Caucasians made up all donors. TCRdb re-called the 5' RACE reads through MiXCR, storing one row per CDR3 protein. Here the sample spans about 480,000 distinct CDR3 sequences, approximately 15% being singletons. These data also formed part of another study, on yellow fever vaccine responses in identical twins.

This TCR derives from a woman younger than 35 in good health. The sample consisted of CD4+ T cells sorted from blood. The rearrangement links TRBV7-8 to TRBJ2-6, with D uncertain. CDR3 DNA sequence: TGTGCCAGCAGCCAGACGGCGAAATCCTCTGGGGCCAACGTCCTGACTTTC. It codes for CASSQTAKSSGANVLTF.